The sequence of this TCR beta chain was determined in a study of beta chain features in type 1 diabetes. Whole-study context: Age, gender and cell yields were similar between patients and healthy donors.

Overall study findings and caveats: Within patients, naive, central memory and Treg TCRB repertoires seemed more similar than within healthy donors. Shorter TCRB CDR3s, moderately but significantly so, were found in Type 1 diabetes patients in all four CD4+ subsets. Patients with type 1 diabetes showed fewer VDJ junction insertions and more deletions.

Worth noting for this clone: Its antigen is unidentified.

The authors obtained over 98% purity in all sorted populations. This CDR3 is built from 12 residues. Deletions cut 5 bases from V and 6 bases from J, with 11 bases between. CDR1 is SGHTA and CDR2 is FQGNSA in the germline V gene. The authors reverse transcribed all of the isolated RNA, so sequencing captured expressed TCRB transcripts. Only in-frame clones appear in the TCRdb table, and some are missing; sequencing was by immunoSEQ multiplex PCR. The sample lists 200,000 to 300,000 clones; around 21% were seen once. V usage is TRBV7-2 and J usage is TRBJ2-7; D may be TRBD1 (5 bases). The source material was naive CD4+ T cells from blood. This clonotype was obtained from a woman aged 40 to 49 with type 1 diabetes. This CDR3 reads CASSPWGAEQYF. As DNA, the CDR3 is TGTGCCAGCAGCCCCTGGGGCGCCGAGCAGTACTTC.